These T cell receptor beta chains were read from a single sample in a study of blood T cell repertoires in COVID-19. The protocol was immunoSEQ multiplex PCR, while the TCRdb copy is restricted to in-frame clones and leaves out a portion. This sample has more than 400,000 clones; around 91% occur once, and the top ten carry 0.6%. The sequenced material came from PBMCs or T cells enriched from blood (not recorded which). These TCRs come from a man between 18 and 35 years old who had recovered from COVID-19. CDR3s include the opening cysteine and the closing phenylalanine or tryptophan. A D gene is named only where the DNA matches it firmly. Not all rows give a size; the values are once, few, many and, for expanded clones, a class.

V gene	J gene	clone size	D gene	CDR3 DNA	CDR3 protein
TRBV6-5	TRBJ1-4	.	.	TGTGCCAGCAGATGGGGGGTTAATGAAAAACTGTTTTTT	CASRWGVNEKLFF
TRBV5-4	TRBJ2-1	.	TRBD1	TGTGCCAGCAGCTTTCCCGACAGGGATCGGAATGAGCAGTTCTTC	CASSFPDRDRNEQFF
TRBV5-1	TRBJ2-7	.	.	TGCGCCAGCAGCTTGGGAGGTAAATCATCCTACGAGCAGTACTTC	CASSLGGKSSYEQYF
TRBV5-1	TRBJ2-7	.	TRBD1	TGCGCCAGCAGCATAGGACAGGGGGTCGACGAGCAGTACTTC	CASSIGQGVDEQYF
TRBV6-4	TRBJ1-6	.	TRBD1	TGTGCCAGCAGTGACTCGGACAGGGGGCGAGCATCTGTCGATAATTCACCCCTCCACTTT	CASSDSDRGRASVDNSPLHF
TRBV5-6	TRBJ1-2	.	TRBD1	TGTGCCAGCAGCTTGACCGGGACAGGGAATTTCAATGGCTACACCTTC	CASSLTGTGNFNGYTF
TRBV5-5	TRBJ1-5	.	.	TGTGCCAGCAGCATGGGACAAGTTAGCAATCAGCCCCAGCATTTT	CASSMGQVSNQPQHF
TRBV29-1	TRBJ2-2	.	.	TGCAGCGTTGAACTAGCGCGCACCGGGGAGCTGTTTTTT	CSVELARTGELFF
TRBV6-6	TRBJ1-1	once	.	TGTGCCAGCAGTCCCTCCCCTAATATGAACACTGAAGCTTTCTTT	CASSPSPNMNTEAFF
TRBV5-6	TRBJ1-6	.	.	TGTGCCAGCAGCTTAAATACGGTGTCCTATAATTCACCCCTCCACTTT	CASSLNTVSYNSPLHF
TRBV27	TRBJ1-2	.	TRBD1	TGTGCCAGCAGTTTGACAGGGAACTATGGCTACACCTTC	CASSLTGNYGYTF
TRBV12-3/TRBV12-4	TRBJ1-2	.	.	TGTGCCAGCAGTTTAGCAGACAGGAGGGGCTACACCTTC	CASSLADRRGYTF
TRBV5-1	TRBJ1-1	.	TRBD1	TGCGCCAGCAGCTTGCTTCCGGGACAGGGGAACACTGAAGCTTTCTTT	CASSLLPGQGNTEAFF
TRBV3-1/TRBV3-2	TRBJ1-5	few	TRBD1	TGTGCCAGCAGCCAAGGACAGGGGGGCAATCAGCCCCAGCATTTT	CASSQGQGGNQPQHF
TRBV19	TRBJ1-2	.	TRBD1	TGTGCCAGTACCCAGACAGGGGATACCTACCTCTACACCTTC	CASTQTGDTYLYTF
TRBV10-1	TRBJ2-3	.	.	TGCGCCAGCAGTGACCGGACAGATACGCAGTATTTT	CASSDRTDTQYF
TRBV10-3	TRBJ2-3	.	TRBD2	TGTGCCATCAGCCTTAGCGGGAGTGCCACAGATACGCAGTATTTT	CAISLSGSATDTQYF
TRBV27	TRBJ1-5	.	TRBD1	TGTGCCAGCAGAGAAGGGACAGGGGGTAATCAGCCCCAGCATTTT	CASREGTGGNQPQHF
TRBV5-4	TRBJ2-5	once	TRBD2	TGTGCCAGCAGGCGTACTAGCGGGGGGCGAGAGACCCAGTACTTC	CASRRTSGGRETQYF
TRBV15	TRBJ2-2	.	.	TGTGCCACCAGCAGAGATCGAGGGACCGGGGAGCTGTTTTTT	CATSRDRGTGELFF
TRBV3-1/TRBV3-2	TRBJ1-1	.	.	TGTGCCAGCAGCCAAGAATCCGGGGTGGCCACTGAAGCTTTCTTT	CASSQESGVATEAFF
TRBV29-1	TRBJ2-1	.	TRBD1	TGCAGCGTTGAATTAGGGGGCGATGAGCAGTTCTTC	CSVELGGDEQFF
TRBV11-3	TRBJ1-1	.	.	TGTGCCAGCAATGCTCCAGACAGCCTGATGGCTGAAGCTTTCTTT	CASNAPDSLMAEAFF
TRBV9	TRBJ1-5	.	TRBD1	TGTGCCAGCAGCGTCGGGACAGTCAATCAGCCCCAGCATTTT	CASSVGTVNQPQHF
TRBV6-5	TRBJ1-5	.	.	TGTGCCAGCAGAGAGCGGGCGGGTGGGCTACAGCCCCAGCATTTT	CASRERAGGLQPQHF
TRBV5-1	TRBJ2-7	.	.	TGCGCCAGCAGCTCGGAGGGATTAGCCTACGAGCAGTACTTC	CASSSEGLAYEQYF
TRBV28	TRBJ2-3	once	.	TGTGCCAGCACCACCCAAGCGGTAGCGTCAGATACGCAGTATTTT	CASTTQAVASDTQYF
TRBV7-9	TRBJ1-5	.	.	TGTGCCAGCAGCTTAGATGGGGGGGAGGATCAGCCCCAGCATTTT	CASSLDGGEDQPQHF
TRBV2	TRBJ1-6	.	.	TGTGCCAGCAGGCCAGGGGAAGGTTCACCCCTCCACTTT	CASRPGEGSPLHF
TRBV18	TRBJ2-1	.	TRBD1	TGTGCCAGCCTGGGACAGGGGGGGAATGAGCAGTTCTTC	CASLGQGGNEQFF
TRBV3-1/TRBV3-2	TRBJ1-1	.	.	TGTGCCAGCAGCTCTTCAATACTACGTGAAGCTTTCTTT	CASSSSILREAFF
TRBV11-2	TRBJ1-3	.	TRBD1	TGTGCCAGCAGCTCGGGACAGGGAAACACCATATATTTT	CASSSGQGNTIYF
TRBV28	TRBJ1-5	once	.	TGTGCCAGCAGTTTGTTTGGGGGCGAGAAGGGTAGCAATCAGCCCCAGCATTTT	CASSLFGGEKGSNQPQHF
TRBV7-8	TRBJ2-5	.	.	TGTGCCAGCAGCCCCGTCGGACTTGGAGAGACCCAGTACTTC	CASSPVGLGETQYF
TRBV5-1	TRBJ1-6	.	.	TGCGCCAGCCCAGGACGGACAGCGAGCTCCTATAATTCACCCCTCCACTTT	CASPGRTASSYNSPLHF
TRBV4-1	TRBJ2-3	.	.	TGCGCCAGCAGCCAAGTCGGTCGTACAGATACGCAGTATTTT	CASSQVGRTDTQYF
TRBV19	TRBJ1-3	.	.	TGTGCCAGTAGGGTACAGGGTCGCGGAAACACCATATATTTT	CASRVQGRGNTIYF
TRBV5-8	TRBJ2-5	once	TRBD1	TGTGCCAGCAGCTTTGGTAGGGGGCCAGAGACCCAGTACTTC	CASSFGRGPETQYF
TRBV2	TRBJ1-4	.	.	TGTGCCAGCAGTGAAACAGGGAAAGGAACTAATGAAAAACTGTTTTTT	CASSETGKGTNEKLFF
TRBV11-1	TRBJ1-1	.	.	TGTGCCAGCACCGGTGGCAGGGTGTACACTGAAGCTTTCTTT	CASTGGRVYTEAFF
TRBV12-3/TRBV12-4	TRBJ1-1	.	.	TGTGCCAGCAGTCTAACAGGGAACACTGAAGCTTTCTTT	CASSLTGNTEAFF
TRBV11-2	TRBJ1-2	.	TRBD1	TGTGCCAGCAGCTTATATGGGACAGGGCTGCAATTTGGCTACACCTTC	CASSLYGTGLQFGYTF
TRBV6-5	TRBJ2-1	.	TRBD2	TGTGCCAGCAGGGGGGGACTAGCGGGAGTCAATGAGCAGTTCTTC	CASRGGLAGVNEQFF
TRBV13	TRBJ1-5	.	TRBD1	TGTGCCAGCAGCCCTTTACAGGGGAGAGACCAGCCCCAGCATTTT	CASSPLQGRDQPQHF
TRBV6-5	TRBJ2-7	.	TRBD2	TGTGCCAGCTCCCTTCGGGGGGGAGACCACTACGAGCAGTACTTC	CASSLRGGDHYEQYF
TRBV27	TRBJ1-1	.	.	TGTGCCAGCAGTTTATCCGGGAACGCTTTCTTT	CASSLSGNAFF
TRBV2	TRBJ1-2	.	TRBD1	TGTGCCAGCAGTGAAACCGCCTTTCCTGGACAGGTTCATGGCTACACCTTC	CASSETAFPGQVHGYTF
TRBV6-6	TRBJ2-2	few	.	TGTGCCAGCAGTTACTCGATCGCTAGCTCCGGGGAGCTGTTTTTT	CASSYSIASSGELFF
TRBV6-5	TRBJ1-3	.	.	TGTGCCAGCAGCCTAACACACTACTCTGGAAACACCATATATTTT	CASSLTHYSGNTIYF
TRBV13	TRBJ2-2	.	TRBD1	TGTGCCAGCAGCTTAGCAGACAGGGTAGCAGGCACCGGGGAGCTGTTTTTT	CASSLADRVAGTGELFF
TRBV6-2/TRBV6-3	TRBJ2-1	.	TRBD2	TGTGCCAGCTGCCGGGGGGAGCTGTACAATGAGCAGTTCTTC	CASCRGELYNEQFF
TRBV3-1/TRBV3-2	TRBJ2-5	.	TRBD2	TGTGCCAGCAGCCGGATTTTGGGATCGACTAGCGGGGGGCTAGAGACCCAGTACTTC	CASSRILGSTSGGLETQYF
TRBV4-1	TRBJ1-6	.	TRBD1	TGCGCCAGCAGCTCGGGACAGATCTATAATTCACCCCTCCACTTT	CASSSGQIYNSPLHF
TRBV30	TRBJ2-7	.	TRBD2	TGTGCCTGGAGTAGGTCTAGCGGGAGTTACGAGCAGTACTTC	CAWSRSSGSYEQYF
TRBV7-8	TRBJ2-5	.	TRBD2	TGTGCCAGCAGCCCCGGGACTAGCGTCATCCAAGAGACCCAGTACTTC	CASSPGTSVIQETQYF
TRBV11-3	TRBJ2-1	.	.	TGTGCCAGCAGCTTAATGGCAGGGTCTCACAATGAGCAGTTCTTC	CASSLMAGSHNEQFF
TRBV5-6	TRBJ1-2	.	.	TGTGCCAGCAGCTTTGGGCAGGCCAACTATGGCTACACCTTC	CASSFGQANYGYTF
TRBV2	TRBJ1-5	.	.	TGTGCCAGCAGTGAAGCGCGGGGAGGCAATCAGCCCCAGCATTTT	CASSEARGGNQPQHF
TRBV7-9	TRBJ2-1	once	TRBD2	TGTGCCAGCAGCCCCCTCGCGGGAGTGGCCTACAATGAGCAGTTCTTC	CASSPLAGVAYNEQFF
TRBV9	TRBJ2-5	.	.	TGTGCCAGCAGCGTAGGGTGGCTAGCCCAAGAGACCCAGTACTTC	CASSVGWLAQETQYF